These 21 T cell receptor beta chains originate from one sample sequenced in a study of human T cells and chemical hapten exposure. Stated time point: patch test 1, 2 weeks after DPC sensitization. Noted treatment: therapeutic diphenylcyclopropenone sensitization with weekly scalp DPC. Each CDR3 protein gets one entry after TCRdb re-called the RACE reads with MiXCR. The sample records roughly 180,000 distinct CDR3 sequences, 13% to 15% being singletons. Sequences were derived from whole blood, sampled in connection with sensitization to the hapten diphenylcyclopropenone (DPC). These receptors all come from a young woman with alopecia areata. Some clones in this sample may be carry-over from other donors' samples.

This chain links TRBV5-1 with TRBJ1-1; weak D call: TRBD1 (5 bases). Germline CDR1 and CDR2: SGHRS and YFSETQ. The CDR3 is made up of 14 amino acids. The germline V and J ends were trimmed by 0 bases and 8 bases, with 14 bases remaining between them. Written as DNA, the CDR3 is TGCGCCAGCAGCTTGGCCAGCCAGGGAAGCGAAGCTTTCTTT. This encodes CASSLASQGSEAFF.

V gene TRBV2 combines with J gene TRBJ1-2; D gene ambiguous. The CDR3 runs to 13 residues. V was cut by 5 bases and J by 4 bases, with 11 bases left in between. Germline V gene data show CDR1 as SNHLY and CDR2 as FYNNEI. The CDR3 region is CASSIDGPYGYTF. The CDR3 DNA reads TGTGCCAGCAGTATTGACGGACCCTATGGCTACACCTTC.

The chain employs TRBV6-2 or TRBV6-3 and TRBJ1-1; 8 bases map to TRBD1. The CDR3 is 15 residues long. Germline assignment: CDR1 MNHEY and CDR2 SVGEGT. The V and J ends lost 7 bases and 2 bases, in that order; junction bases with no gene match: 9. The CDR3, as DNA: TGTGCCAGCAACGAGGGGGGGACAGGTAACACTGAAGCTTTCTTT. It yields the protein CASNEGGTGNTEAFF.

The chain couples TRBV2 to TRBJ1-2; D gene ambiguous. V was clipped by 6 bases and J by 8 bases, with 22 bases between them. CDR1 and CDR2 (germline): SNHLY, FYNNEI. CDR3 length equals 15 residues. The DNA for the CDR3 is TGTGCCAGCAGCCCTTCCCGGGCCAGCGGACGGGGCTACACCTTC. The encoded protein is CASSPSRASGRGYTF.

This clonotype was found a few times. The V and J genes are TRBV7-9 and TRBJ2-7; the D is unclear. From germline, CDR1 is SEHNR and CDR2 FQNEAQ (reference sequence). Trimming stripped 1 base from V and 2 bases from J, with 9 bases between. The length of the CDR3 is 14 residues. CDR3 sequence reads: CASSLDPLTYEQYF. CDR3 nucleotides: TGTGCCAGCAGCTTAGATCCACTGACCTACGAGCAGTACTTC.

This clonotype showed up many times. The chain combines TRBV20-1 with TRBJ1-5; D possibly corresponds to TRBD1 (6 bases). V shed 3 bases and J shed 0 bases, with 15 bases lying between them. Germline loops: CDR1 DFQATT, CDR2 SNEGSKA (reference sequence). The CDR3 is made up of 16 amino acids. The CDR3 DNA is TGCAGTGCTAGGACGGGGGCGGGTTATAGCAATCAGCCCCAGCATTTT. Its translation is CSARTGAGYSNQPQHF.

As for this clonotype: Being one base from a much bigger clone, this may be a read error. The chain recombines TRBV2 with TRBJ1-5; possibly TRBD1 for D (6 bases). V lost 10 bases to trimming and J lost 0 bases, with 13 bases between them. The germline V gene has CDR1 SNHLY and CDR2 FYNNEI. The CDR3 has 14 residues. CDR3 protein: CANREDSSNQPQHF. CDR3 nucleotides: TGTGCCAACAGGGAAGACAGTAGCAATCAGCCCCAGCATTTT.

The chain uses TRBV30 and TRBJ1-2, with D possibly matching TRBD1 (6 bases). The CDR3 runs to 13 residues. CDR1 and CDR2 (germline): GTSNPN, SVGIG (reference sequence). Trimming pared 0 bases from V and 4 bases from J, leaving 9 bases between. In nucleotides, the CDR3 is TGTGCCTGGAGTGTAGTAGGGGGCTATGGCTACACCTTC. Protein product: CAWSVVGGYGYTF.

This clonotype was detected only a few times. This chain links TRBV2 with TRBJ1-6, with a tentative D call TRBD1 (6 bases). CDR3 length: 18 residues. The V and J ends lost 5 bases and 0 bases respectively, with 17 bases between them. Germline V gives CDR1 SNHLY, CDR2 FYNNEI. The CDR3, as DNA: TGTGCCAGCAGTTGGGGGCAGGGGACGAGCTCCTATAATTCACCCCTCCACTTT. The encoded protein is CASSWGQGTSSYNSPLHF.

This clonotype was recorded a few times. The V and J genes are TRBV7-9 and TRBJ1-1; unclear D gene. This CDR3 spans 13 amino acids. From germline, CDR1 is SEHNR and CDR2 FQNEAQ (reference sequence). Trimming removed 3 bases from V and 7 bases from J, with 12 bases in between. The CDR3 bases are TGTGCCAGCAGCTTCCTTACAGAAAATGAAGCTTTCTTT. Protein product: CASSFLTENEAFF.

The chain combines TRBV6-2 or TRBV6-3 with TRBJ2-7, with a possible D match to TRBD1 (5 bases). CDR3 length: 17 residues. Germline assignment: CDR1 MNHEY and CDR2 SVGEGT. V lost 2 bases and J 0 bases, leaving 17 bases between the germline ends. The CDR3 here is CASSYPVTVTYSYEQYF. The CDR3 DNA sequence: TGTGCCAGCAGTTACCCAGTGACAGTTACTTACTCCTACGAGCAGTACTTC.

This clonotype was seen a few times. The rearrangement links TRBV6-1 to TRBJ2-5, with D uncertain. V shed 4 bases and J shed 0 bases, with 15 bases lying between them. Looked up from germline, CDR1 is MNHNS and CDR2 is SASEGT. CDR3 length equals 16 residues. Written as DNA, the CDR3 is TGTGCCAGCAGTGTGGGGAAAAGGCCGGACCAAGAGACCCAGTACTTC. Translation: CASSVGKRPDQETQYF.

This clonotype was observed a few times. V is TRBV5-4 and J is TRBJ1-2, with 10 bases that match TRBD1. The length of the CDR3 is 14 residues. V shed 3 bases and J 5 bases; nucleotides not matched to a gene: 4. CDR1 is SGHNT, CDR2 YYREEE, per germline (reference sequence). This chain's CDR3 is CASSSDRGDYGYTF. DNA of the CDR3: TGTGCCAGCAGCTCGGACAGGGGGGATTATGGCTACACCTTC.

The rearrangement links TRBV2 to TRBJ2-7; D is unclear. The CDR3 loop spans 14 amino acids. Deletions cut 1 base from V and 2 bases from J, with 9 bases between. Germline CDR1 SNHLY, CDR2 FYNNEI. CDR3: CASSEDGGTYEQYF. The CDR3 DNA sequence: TGTGCCAGCAGTGAAGATGGCGGCACCTACGAGCAGTACTTC.

V usage is TRBV12-3 or TRBV12-4 and J usage is TRBJ2-1; TRBD2 matches at 10 bases. The V and J ends lost 2 bases and 7 bases, in that order; junction bases with no gene match: 5. This CDR3 is built from 15 residues. CDR3 in amino acids: CASSLRAGGPNEQFF. The CDR3 DNA is TGTGCCAGCAGTTTACGAGCGGGAGGGCCTAATGAGCAGTTCTTC.

The chain has TRBV6-2 or TRBV6-3 and TRBJ2-1, with 7 bases that match TRBD2. CDR1 is MNHEY and CDR2 is SVGEGT in the germline V gene. The length of the CDR3 is 16 residues. V gave up 0 bases and J gave up 1 base; unmatched junction bases: 3. CDR3 sequence (DNA): TGTGCCAGCAGTTACTCTCCAGCGGGGTCCTACAATGAGCAGTTCTTC. Translated, it gives CASSYSPAGSYNEQFF.

A few counts support this clonotype. The V call is TRBV4-2, the J call TRBJ1-5; a possible D gene is TRBD1 (6 bases). The V and J ends lost 0 bases and 7 bases respectively, with 16 bases between them. This CDR3 spans 16 amino acids. In germline, CDR1 is LGHNA, CDR2 YNFKEQ. Here the CDR3 DNA reads TGTGCCAGCAGCCAAGAAGGGGGGAGTATTCGCCAGCCCCAGCATTTT. Its protein is CASSQEGGSIRQPQHF.

V gene TRBV7-2 combines with J gene TRBJ1-6; a possible D gene is TRBD1 (6 bases). From germline, CDR1 is SGHTA and CDR2 FQGNSA. This CDR3 spans 14 amino acids. The V end was cut by 3 bases, the J end by 6 bases, with 9 bases between. CDR3 coding DNA: TGTGCCAGCAGCTTGGGACATCTTAATTCACCCCTCCACTTT. This sequence encodes CASSLGHLNSPLHF.

This clonotype was seen many times. V usage is TRBV20-1 and J usage is TRBJ2-7; possible D gene TRBD2, 5 bases. The CDR3 loop spans 12 amino acids. Germline CDR1 DFQATT, CDR2 SNEGSKA (reference sequence). Trimming took off 1 base at V and 6 bases at J, with 10 bases between the two ends. CDR3: CSARVGSPEQYF. The CDR3 nucleotides read TGCAGTGCTAGAGTGGGGAGCCCCGAGCAGTACTTC.

In DNA, the CDR3 is TGTGCCAGCCAGATACAGGGAAGGGAGACTGAAGCTTTCTTT. Its translation: CASQIQGRETEAFF. J is TRBJ1-1 and V is TRBV2, with D perhaps matching TRBD1 (6 bases). Looked up from germline, CDR1 is SNHLY and CDR2 is FYNNEI. Trimming removed 8 bases from V and 5 bases from J, with 18 bases in between. The CDR3 has 14 residues. The variable domain in full, completed from reference TRBV2 and TRBJ1-1, reads EPEVTQTPSHQVTQMGQEVILRCVPISNHLYFYWYRQILGQKVEFLVSFYNNEISEKSEIFDDQFSVERPDGSNFTLKIRSTKLEDSAMYFCASQIQGRETEAFFGQGTRLTVV.

The chain carries TRBV20-1 and TRBJ1-5, with D tentatively TRBD1 (5 bases). Germline V gene data show CDR1 as DFQATT and CDR2 as SNEGSKA (reference sequence). Trimming cost V 6 bases and J 1 base, with 10 bases left between them. This CDR3 is built from 13 residues. DNA for the CDR3: TGCAGTGCATCGCGGGGGAGCAATCAGCCCCAGCATTTT. Amino acid sequence: CSASRGSNQPQHF.